This note documents a single T cell receptor (beta chain) sequence. Its antigen remains unknown. V was trimmed by 2 bases and J by 3 bases, leaving 14 bases between them. This CDR3 is 15 amino acids long. Germline values: CDR1 SGHKS, CDR2 YYEKEE (reference sequence). The record originates from a study of graft-versus-host responses after intestinal transplantation. Overall study context: Recipients had transplants, and these were multivisceral, liver-intestinal, or isolated intestinal.

Findings and limits, study-wide: Peak circulating GvH clone levels tracked with early post-transplant HvG declines.

The repertoire was sequenced with immunoSEQ multiplex PCR; TCRdb's copy has only in-frame clones and lacks some. The sample records about 98,000 clones, roughly 88% being singletons. This TCR was sampled from a human patient who received an intestinal transplant, so some T cells may come from the graft donor. The sequenced sample was PBMCs, obtained 255 days after intestinal transplant. This chain joins TRBV5-5 and TRBJ1-2; a weak D match, TRBD1 (5 bases). The CDR3 sequence: CASSLSSPGDYGYTF. The CDR3 region has the DNA TGTGCCAGCAGCTTATCCTCCCCGGGGGACTATGGCTACACCTTC.